The 26 T cell receptor beta chains below were found in one sample sequenced in a study of shared clonotypes between healthy human individuals. Profiling relied on immunoSEQ multiplex PCR, and the TCRdb table lists in-frame clones only, not all of them. The sample shows over 2 million clones, about 95% of them seen only once. Naive-designated CD8 cells lacked CD45RO, were positively enriched for CCR7, and omitted terminally differentiated effector memory CD45RA+ cells. The specimen was naive CD8+ T cells sorted from blood. These receptors were collected from a man between 18 and 35 years old in good health.

This sequence joins TRBV28 and TRBJ2-1; either TRBD1 or TRBD2 may supply D (7 bases each). The ends were cut back, 5 bases at V and 2 bases at J, with 16 bases in the middle. Germline CDR1 reads MDHEN; CDR2 reads SYDVKM. CDR3 length: 16 residues. CDR3 loop: CASSPQGGNPYNEQFF. DNA of the CDR3: TGTGCCAGCAGTCCCCAGGGGGGGAACCCCTACAATGAGCAGTTCTTC.

V is TRBV10-3 and J is TRBJ2-7, with D tentatively TRBD2 (5 bases). Germline CDR1 reads ENHRY; CDR2 reads SYGVKD. V was cut by 4 bases and J by 2 bases, with 18 bases left in between. This CDR3 is 16 amino acids long. CDR3 residues: CAISGTSRITTYEQYF. CDR3 in DNA: TGTGCCATCAGTGGGACTTCACGCATAACCACCTACGAGCAGTACTTC.

The CDR3 protein is CASRLDHGEQYF. As DNA, the CDR3 is TGTGCCAGCAGGTTGGATCACGGAGAGCAGTACTTC. V usage is TRBV6-6 and J usage is TRBJ2-7; D not certain. This CDR3 contains 12 residues. The ends were cut back, 6 bases at V and 7 bases at J, with 13 bases in the middle. Germline loops: CDR1 MNHNY, CDR2 SVGAGI (reference sequence).

This sequence joins TRBV29-1 and TRBJ2-7; perhaps TRBD1 as D (6 bases). The CDR3 contains 14 residues. The V gene's germline CDR1 is SQVTM and CDR2 ANQGSEA. The V gene lost 6 bases and the J gene lost 5 bases, with 20 bases spanning the gap. In DNA, the CDR3 is TGCAGCGTCCGGGCTGGACAGCCCAAGAACGAGCAGTACTTC. This gives the protein CSVRAGQPKNEQYF.

A remark on this clone: The sample carries other DNA sequences with the same CDR3. The CDR3 here is CASSLGQGNYGYTF. For the CDR3, the DNA is TGTGCCAGCAGCTTAGGGCAGGGTAACTATGGCTACACCTTC. The rearrangement uses TRBV7-9 and TRBJ1-2; perhaps TRBD1 as D (5 bases). Trimming removed 1 base at V and 1 base at J, with 7 bases between. CDR1 is SEHNR, CDR2 FQNEAQ, per germline (reference sequence). This CDR3 contains 14 residues.

This clone was counted only a few times. Other DNA variants within this sample encode the same CDR3. The genes are TRBV6-6 and TRBJ2-7, with 7 bases identical to TRBD1. Germline trimming cut 0 bases from V and 3 bases from J; bases unmatched to any gene: 2. CDR1 MNHNY and CDR2 SVGAGI come from the germline V gene (reference sequence). CDR3 size: 14 residues. The CDR3 DNA sequence: TGTGCCAGCAGTTACTCCGGGACAGACTACGAGCAGTACTTC. As protein: CASSYSGTDYEQYF.

Concerning this clone itself: The sample holds other DNA sequences that translate to the same CDR3. This rearrangement joins TRBV10-1 to TRBJ1-6; D gene unclear. The V gene lost 0 bases and the J gene lost 10 bases, with 4 bases spanning the gap. The CDR3 has 12 residues. Germline V lookup: CDR1 WNHNN, CDR2 SYGVQD (reference sequence). The CDR3 region has the DNA TGCGCCAGCAGTGAGTCAGGATCACCCCTCCACTTT. It codes for CASSESGSPLHF.

The chain combines TRBV7-2 with TRBJ2-3; 13 positions match TRBD2. Trimming removed 1 base from V and 3 bases from J; junction bases left unmatched: 4. The CDR3 has 17 amino acids. Germline CDR1 SGHTA, CDR2 FQGNSA. CDR3 residues: CASSLGTSGSRTDTQYF. CDR3 sequence (DNA): TGTGCCAGCAGCTTAGGGACTAGCGGGAGTAGGACAGATACGCAGTATTTT.

The chain employs TRBV27 and TRBJ1-2; possibly TRBD1 for D (6 bases). Germline CDR1 MNHEY, CDR2 SMNVEV (reference sequence). The CDR3 is 14 residues long. With 2 bases removed from V and 3 bases from J, the gap between germline ends came to 10 bases. The CDR3 loop is CASSLMGGDYGYTF. In nucleotides, the CDR3 is TGTGCCAGCAGTTTAATGGGGGGCGACTATGGCTACACCTTC.

The chain joins TRBV4-1 to TRBJ1-5; tentatively, D is TRBD1 (5 bases). Trimming removed 2 bases from V and 2 bases from J, with 13 bases in between. The CDR3 consists of 16 residues. Germline loops: CDR1 MGHRA, CDR2 YSYEKL. CDR3 bases: TGCGCCAGCAGCCAAAAAGGGGTGCCGGGCAATCAGCCCCAGCATTTT. Translating it yields CASSQKGVPGNQPQHF.

The CDR3 sequence: CASSLDSSSYNEQFF. In DNA form, the CDR3 reads TGTGCCAGCAGTTTGGACTCGAGCTCCTACAATGAGCAGTTCTTC. The chain links TRBV28 to TRBJ2-1; tentatively, D is TRBD2 (5 bases). In germline, CDR1 is MDHEN, CDR2 SYDVKM. This CDR3 comprises 15 residues. V shed 3 bases and J shed 0 bases, with 9 bases lying between them.

J is TRBJ2-1 and V is TRBV9; TRBD2 matches at 10 bases. Looked up from germline, CDR1 is SGDLS and CDR2 is YYNGEE. The CDR3 covers 16 residues. Unmatched junction bases numbered 8, after V lost 2 bases and J lost 6 bases. DNA of the CDR3: TGTGCCAGCAGCGTTTTGGCTAGCGGGAGTATCAATGAGCAGTTCTTC. It yields the protein CASSVLASGSINEQFF. The entire variable domain, with the rest obtained from reference TRBV9 and TRBJ2-1, is as follows: DSGVTQTPKHLITATGQRVTLRCSPRSGDLSVYWYQQSLDQGLQFLIQYYNGEERAKGNILERFSAQQFPDLHSELNLSSLELGDSALYFCASSVLASGSINEQFFGPGTRLTVL.

This chain uses TRBV2 with TRBJ2-7, with 12 bases identical to TRBD2. The V and J ends lost 4 bases and 2 bases, in that order; junction bases with no gene match: 6. The CDR3 is 16 residues long. The V gene's germline CDR1 is SNHLY and CDR2 FYNNEI. In DNA form, the CDR3 reads TGTGCCAGCAGTGGCGGTGGACTAGCGGGGACCTACGAGCAGTACTTC. Protein product: CASSGGGLAGTYEQYF.

The rearrangement joins TRBV7-9 to TRBJ2-1; 8 bases fit TRBD2. The CDR3 is made up of 15 amino acids. V lost 6 bases and J lost 4; bases outside the gene matches: 8. Germline V lookup: CDR1 SEHNR, CDR2 FQNEAQ (reference sequence). The CDR3 sequence: CASSLAVAGYNEQFF. The CDR3 DNA is TGTGCCAGCAGTCTAGCGGTAGCGGGGTACAATGAGCAGTTCTTC.

This sequence joins TRBV5-6 and TRBJ2-2, with 11 bases fitting TRBD2. The V gene end was trimmed by 4 bases and the J gene end by 0 bases; junction bases not matched to a gene: 5. The CDR3 loop spans 17 amino acids. Germline CDR1 is SGHDT and CDR2 is YYEEEE. The CDR3 DNA is TGTGCCAGCAGCACAGGACTAGCGGGTACGAACACCGGGGAGCTGTTTTTT. Amino acids: CASSTGLAGTNTGELFF.

The chain has TRBV7-6 and TRBJ1-2; D remains ambiguous. The germline V gene encodes CDR1 SGHVS and CDR2 FNYEAQ. This CDR3 is 17 amino acids long. The germline V and J ends were trimmed by 1 base and 1 base, with 16 bases remaining between them. CDR3 coding DNA: TGTGCCAGCAGCTTAGGGCCCTCGGGTCAGCTTAACTATGGCTACACCTTC. Translated, it gives CASSLGPSGQLNYGYTF.

The chain joins TRBV9 to TRBJ1-5; D gene ambiguous. This CDR3 is built from 15 residues. V lost 3 bases to trimming and J lost 1 base, with 11 bases between them. Looked up from germline, CDR1 is SGDLS and CDR2 is YYNGEE. CDR3: CASSAEQASNQPQHF. CDR3 nucleotides: TGTGCCAGCAGCGCCGAGCAAGCAAGCAATCAGCCCCAGCATTTT. Combining the CDR3 with reference TRBV9 and TRBJ1-5 gives the whole variable domain DSGVTQTPKHLITATGQRVTLRCSPRSGDLSVYWYQQSLDQGLQFLIQYYNGEERAKGNILERFSAQQFPDLHSELNLSSLELGDSALYFCASSAEQASNQPQHFGDGTRLSIL.

This chain joins TRBV23-1 and TRBJ1-1; perhaps TRBD1 as D (5 bases). TRBV23-1 is identified as an open reading frame with a role that is uncertain. V was trimmed by 3 bases and J by 1 base, leaving 15 bases between them. This CDR3 contains 16 residues. In DNA form, the CDR3 reads TGCGCCAGCAGTCACCTCGGTCTGGGGGGGAACACTGAAGCTTTCTTT. Its translation is CASSHLGLGGNTEAFF.

The rearrangement links TRBV4-3 to TRBJ2-3; tentative D call: TRBD2 (6 bases). Germline loops: CDR1 LGHNA, CDR2 YSLEER. V was trimmed by 5 bases and J by 0 bases, leaving 18 bases between them. The CDR3 consists of 17 residues. The CDR3, as DNA: TGCGCCAGCAGCACCTTCATCTGGGAGGTTAGCACAGATACGCAGTATTTT. It yields the protein CASSTFIWEVSTDTQYF.

V is TRBV27 and J is TRBJ2-7; the D is unclear. Trimming cost V 5 bases and J 2 bases, with 19 bases left between them. Germline V lookup: CDR1 MNHEY, CDR2 SMNVEV (reference sequence). The CDR3 spans 16 residues. CDR3 in DNA: TGTGCCAGCAGTATTGGGTCCTTGGGGTTTCCCTACGAGCAGTACTTC. This codes for CASSIGSLGFPYEQYF.

The rearrangement links TRBV2 to TRBJ2-6; D unclear. CDR3 length: 16 residues. Looked up from germline, CDR1 is SNHLY and CDR2 is FYNNEI. V dropped 3 bases and J dropped 2 bases, with 11 bases sitting between them. The CDR3 DNA reads TGTGCCAGCAGTGATGGGTGGGGAACTGGGGCCAACGTCCTGACTTTC. Translation gives CASSDGWGTGANVLTF.

This clone occurred once. The CDR3 DNA follows: TGTGCCAGCAGCGAAGAATATAGCAATCAGCCCCAGCATTTT. It codes for CASSEEYSNQPQHF. The gene calls are TRBV9 and TRBJ1-5; D unclear. The CDR3 loop spans 14 amino acids. From germline, CDR1 is SGDLS and CDR2 YYNGEE. The ends were cut back, 3 bases at V and 0 bases at J, with 7 bases in the middle.

The chain uses TRBV2 and TRBJ2-5; perhaps TRBD2 as D (6 bases). V lost 3 bases and J lost 1, with 18 bases in between. The CDR3 covers 17 residues. The germline CDR1 and CDR2 sequences are SNHLY and FYNNEI. The DNA for the CDR3 is TGTGCCAGCAGTGATGGGTCGGCGGGGCCGCTCCAAGAGACCCAGTACTTC. Translated: CASSDGSAGPLQETQYF.

This chain joins TRBV7-9 and TRBJ2-7, with 7 bases lining up with TRBD1. V shed 4 bases and J 2 bases; nucleotides not matched to a gene: 5. Germline lookup yields CDR1 SEHNR and CDR2 FQNEAQ (reference sequence). There are 14 residues in the CDR3. CDR3 coding DNA: TGTGCCAGCAGCTCTAAGGGACAGCCCTACGAGCAGTACTTC. This encodes CASSSKGQPYEQYF.

Points on this clone: The identical CDR3 is also encoded by other nucleotide sequences in the sample. This chain connects TRBV12-5 to TRBJ2-7; D not certain. This CDR3 is 12 amino acids long. Trimming pared 6 bases from V and 7 bases from J, leaving 13 bases between. Germline CDR1 and CDR2: LGHNT and FRNRAP. CDR3 sequence: CASGLSPDEQYF. The CDR3, as DNA: TGTGCTAGTGGATTATCCCCGGATGAGCAGTACTTC. Full variable domain (rest looked up from reference TRBV12-5 and TRBJ2-7): DARVTQTPRHKVTEMGQEVTMRCQPILGHNTVFWYRQTMMQGLELLAYFRNRAPLDDSGMPKDRFSAEMPDATLATLKIQPSEPRDSAVYFCASGLSPDEQYFGPGTRLTVT.

The rearrangement joins TRBV29-1 to TRBJ1-2, with 7 bases lining up with TRBD1. This CDR3 spans 13 amino acids. V was pared by 7 bases and J by 6 bases, with 11 bases of the junction left unmatched. The germline gives CDR1 SQVTM, CDR2 ANQGSEA. DNA of the CDR3: TGCAGCGCCCACGGGACAGAGGTCGATGGCTACACCTTC. Residues: CSAHGTEVDGYTF.